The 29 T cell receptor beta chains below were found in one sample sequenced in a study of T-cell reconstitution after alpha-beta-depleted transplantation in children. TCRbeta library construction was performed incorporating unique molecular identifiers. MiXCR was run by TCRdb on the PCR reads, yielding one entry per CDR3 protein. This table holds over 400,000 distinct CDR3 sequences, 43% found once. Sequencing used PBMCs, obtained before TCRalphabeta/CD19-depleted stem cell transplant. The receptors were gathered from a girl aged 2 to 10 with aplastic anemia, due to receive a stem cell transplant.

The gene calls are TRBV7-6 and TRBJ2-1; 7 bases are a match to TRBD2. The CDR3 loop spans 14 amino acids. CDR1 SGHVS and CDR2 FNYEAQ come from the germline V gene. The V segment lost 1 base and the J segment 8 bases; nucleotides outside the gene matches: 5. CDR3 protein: CASSLVGGGYEQFF. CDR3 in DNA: TGTGCCAGCAGCTTAGTTGGGGGAGGGTATGAGCAGTTCTTC.

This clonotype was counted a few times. CDR3 sequence: CASSLFGRGGNTEAFF. CDR3 sequence (DNA): TGTGCCAGCAGTTTATTTGGCAGGGGGGGAAACACTGAAGCTTTCTTT. The rearrangement joins TRBV28 to TRBJ1-1; 7 positions match TRBD1. The V gene's germline CDR1 is MDHEN and CDR2 SYDVKM. There are 16 residues in the CDR3. After removal of 1 base from V and 2 bases from J, the junction contained 7 bases not matched to a gene.

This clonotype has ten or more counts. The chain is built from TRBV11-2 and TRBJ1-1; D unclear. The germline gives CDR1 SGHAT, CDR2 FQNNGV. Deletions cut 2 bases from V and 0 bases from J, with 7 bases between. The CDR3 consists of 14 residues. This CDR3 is CASSLSQMNTEAFF. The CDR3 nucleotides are TGTGCCAGCAGCTTATCCCAAATGAACACTGAAGCTTTCTTT. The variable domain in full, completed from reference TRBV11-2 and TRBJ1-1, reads EAGVAQSPRYKIIEKRQSVAFWCNPISGHATLYWYQQILGQGPKLLIQFQNNGVVDDSQLPKDRFSAERLKGVDSTLKIQPAKLEDSAVYLCASSLSQMNTEAFFGQGTRLTVV.

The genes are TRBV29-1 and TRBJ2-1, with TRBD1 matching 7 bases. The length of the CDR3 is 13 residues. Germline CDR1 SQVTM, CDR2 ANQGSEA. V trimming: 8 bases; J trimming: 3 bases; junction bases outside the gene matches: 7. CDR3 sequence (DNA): TGCAGCCTTATTTGGACAGGCTACAATGAGCAGTTCTTC. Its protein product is CSLIWTGYNEQFF.

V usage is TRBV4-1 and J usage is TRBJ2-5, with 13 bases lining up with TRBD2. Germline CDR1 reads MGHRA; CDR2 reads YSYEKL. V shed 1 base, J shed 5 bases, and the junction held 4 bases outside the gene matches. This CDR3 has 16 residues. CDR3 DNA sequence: TGCGCCAGCAGCCAAGGGACTAGCGGGGGCTATGAGACCCAGTACTTC. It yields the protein CASSQGTSGGYETQYF.

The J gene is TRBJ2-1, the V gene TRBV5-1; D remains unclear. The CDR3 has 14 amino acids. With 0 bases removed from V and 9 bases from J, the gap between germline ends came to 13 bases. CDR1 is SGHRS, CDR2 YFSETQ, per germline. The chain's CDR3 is CASSLGLARGEQFF. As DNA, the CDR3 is TGCGCCAGCAGCTTGGGCTTGGCTAGAGGTGAGCAGTTCTTC.

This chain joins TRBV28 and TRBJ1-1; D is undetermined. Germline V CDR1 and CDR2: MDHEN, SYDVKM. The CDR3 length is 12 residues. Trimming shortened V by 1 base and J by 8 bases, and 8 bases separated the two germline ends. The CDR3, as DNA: TGTGCCAGCAGTTTATTGAAAGGGGAAGCTTTCTTT. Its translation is CASSLLKGEAFF.

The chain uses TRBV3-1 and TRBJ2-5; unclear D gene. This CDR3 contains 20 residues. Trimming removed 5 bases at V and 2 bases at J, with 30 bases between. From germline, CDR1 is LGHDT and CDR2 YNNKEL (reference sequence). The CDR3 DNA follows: TGTGCCAGCAGCGAAAGACTGAAGGTAGTGTACCCTACTCATCAAGAGACCCAGTACTTC. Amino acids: CASSERLKVVYPTHQETQYF.

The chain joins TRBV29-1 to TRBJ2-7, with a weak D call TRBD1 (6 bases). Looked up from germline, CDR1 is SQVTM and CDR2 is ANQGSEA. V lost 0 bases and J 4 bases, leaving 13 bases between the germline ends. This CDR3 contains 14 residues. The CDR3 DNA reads TGCAGCGTTGAAGAGGCAGGGGCGGTTTACGAGCAGTACTTC. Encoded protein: CSVEEAGAVYEQYF.

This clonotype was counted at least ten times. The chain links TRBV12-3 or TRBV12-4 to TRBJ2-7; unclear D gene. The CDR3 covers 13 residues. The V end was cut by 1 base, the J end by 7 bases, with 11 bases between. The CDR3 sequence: CASSLGAVKEQYF. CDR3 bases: TGTGCCAGCAGTTTAGGGGCAGTAAAGGAGCAGTACTTC.

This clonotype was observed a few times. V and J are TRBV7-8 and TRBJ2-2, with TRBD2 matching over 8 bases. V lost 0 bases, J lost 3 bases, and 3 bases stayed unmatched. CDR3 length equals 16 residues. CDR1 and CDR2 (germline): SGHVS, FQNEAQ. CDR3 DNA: TGTGCCAGCAGCTTAGCGGCTAGCGGGTACACCGGGGAGCTGTTTTTT. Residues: CASSLAASGYTGELFF. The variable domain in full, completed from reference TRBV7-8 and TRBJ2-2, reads GAGVSQSPRYKVAKRGQDVALRCDPISGHVSLFWYQQALGQGPEFLTYFQNEAQLDKSGLPSDRFFAERPEGSVSTLKIQRTQQEDSAVYLCASSLAASGYTGELFFGEGSRLTVL.

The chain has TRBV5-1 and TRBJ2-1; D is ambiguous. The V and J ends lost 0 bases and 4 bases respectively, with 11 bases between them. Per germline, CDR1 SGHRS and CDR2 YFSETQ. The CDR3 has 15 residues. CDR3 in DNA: TGCGCCAGCAGCTTGGCCAACAGAACATACAATGAGCAGTTCTTC. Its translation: CASSLANRTYNEQFF.

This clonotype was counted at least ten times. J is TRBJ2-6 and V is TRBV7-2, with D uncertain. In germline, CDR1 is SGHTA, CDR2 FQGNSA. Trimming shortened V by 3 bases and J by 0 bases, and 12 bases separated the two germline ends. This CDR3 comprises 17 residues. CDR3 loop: CASSLRVPFSGANVLTF. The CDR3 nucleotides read TGTGCCAGCAGCTTGCGTGTCCCCTTCTCTGGGGCCAACGTCCTGACTTTC.

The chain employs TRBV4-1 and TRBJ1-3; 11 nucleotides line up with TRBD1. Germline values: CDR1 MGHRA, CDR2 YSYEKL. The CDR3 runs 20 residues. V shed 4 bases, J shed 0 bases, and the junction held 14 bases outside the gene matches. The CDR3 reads CASSLTTGTGGSVSGNTIYF. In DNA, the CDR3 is TGCGCCAGCAGCCTAACCACCGGGACAGGGGGTAGTGTCTCTGGAAACACCATATATTTT.

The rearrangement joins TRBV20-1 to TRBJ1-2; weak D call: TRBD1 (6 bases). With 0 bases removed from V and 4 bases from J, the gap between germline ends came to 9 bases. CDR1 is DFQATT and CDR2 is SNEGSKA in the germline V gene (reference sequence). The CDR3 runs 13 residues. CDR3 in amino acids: CSARDGRGYGYTF. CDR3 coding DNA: TGCAGTGCTAGAGATGGCAGGGGCTATGGCTACACCTTC.

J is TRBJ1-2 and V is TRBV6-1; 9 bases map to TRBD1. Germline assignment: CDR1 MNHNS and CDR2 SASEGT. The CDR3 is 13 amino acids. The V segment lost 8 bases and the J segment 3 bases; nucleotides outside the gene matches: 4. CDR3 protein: CASSGTGHYGYTF. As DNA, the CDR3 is TGTGCCAGCTCCGGGACAGGGCACTATGGCTACACCTTC.

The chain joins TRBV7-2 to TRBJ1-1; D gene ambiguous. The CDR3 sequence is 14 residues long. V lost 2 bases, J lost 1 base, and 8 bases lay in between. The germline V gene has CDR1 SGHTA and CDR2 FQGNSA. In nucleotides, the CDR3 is TGTGCCAGCAGCTTAATGGGAGGGAACACTGAAGCTTTCTTT. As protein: CASSLMGGNTEAFF.

The CDR3 DNA reads as TGTGCCAGCAGCCCCGGCAGGGATGCTTTCTTT. Translated: CASSPGRDAFF. The rearrangement links TRBV6-5 to TRBJ1-1, with D possibly matching TRBD1 (5 bases). Trimming shortened V by 6 bases and J by 11 bases, and 13 bases separated the two germline ends. The CDR3 spans 11 residues. The germline CDR1 and CDR2 sequences are MNHEY and SVGAGI.

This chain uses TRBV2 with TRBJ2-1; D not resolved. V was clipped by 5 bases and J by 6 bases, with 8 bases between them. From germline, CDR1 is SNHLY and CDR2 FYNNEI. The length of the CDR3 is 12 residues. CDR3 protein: CASSTDSNEQFF. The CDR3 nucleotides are TGTGCCAGCAGTACCGACTCCAATGAGCAGTTCTTC.

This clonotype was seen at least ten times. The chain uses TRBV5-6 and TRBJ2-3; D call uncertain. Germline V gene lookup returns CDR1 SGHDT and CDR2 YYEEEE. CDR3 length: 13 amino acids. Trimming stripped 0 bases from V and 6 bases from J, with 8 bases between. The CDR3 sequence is CASSLEARDTQYF. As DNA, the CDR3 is TGTGCCAGCAGCTTGGAAGCTCGGGATACGCAGTATTTT.

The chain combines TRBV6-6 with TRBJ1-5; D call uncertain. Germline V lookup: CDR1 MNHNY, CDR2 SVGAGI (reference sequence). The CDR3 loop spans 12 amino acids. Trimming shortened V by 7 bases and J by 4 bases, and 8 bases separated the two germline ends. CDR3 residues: CASIGRNQPQHF. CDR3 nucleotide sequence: TGTGCCAGCATTGGACGGAATCAGCCCCAGCATTTT.

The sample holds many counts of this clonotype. For the CDR3, the DNA is TGCGCCAGCAGCGCAGCCACAGGGTATAACACTGAAGCTTTCTTT. Translation gives CASSAATGYNTEAFF. The chain combines TRBV5-1 with TRBJ1-1; TRBD1 might be the D (6 bases). The germline V and J ends were trimmed by 4 bases and 2 bases, with 15 bases remaining between them. CDR3 size: 15 residues. Germline loops: CDR1 SGHRS, CDR2 YFSETQ.

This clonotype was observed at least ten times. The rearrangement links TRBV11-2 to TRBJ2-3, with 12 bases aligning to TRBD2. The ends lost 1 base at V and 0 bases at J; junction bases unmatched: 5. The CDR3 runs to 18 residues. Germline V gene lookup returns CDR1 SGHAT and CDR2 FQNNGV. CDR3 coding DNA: TGTGCCAGCAGCTTAGTTTCCGGACTAGCGGGAAGCACAGATACGCAGTATTTT. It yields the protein CASSLVSGLAGSTDTQYF.

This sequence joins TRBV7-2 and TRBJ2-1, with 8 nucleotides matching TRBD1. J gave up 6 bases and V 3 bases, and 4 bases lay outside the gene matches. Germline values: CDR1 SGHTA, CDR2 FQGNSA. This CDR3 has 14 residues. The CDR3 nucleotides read TGTGCCAGCAGCTTCTCACAGGGGGGCAATGAGCAGTTCTTC. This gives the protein CASSFSQGGNEQFF.

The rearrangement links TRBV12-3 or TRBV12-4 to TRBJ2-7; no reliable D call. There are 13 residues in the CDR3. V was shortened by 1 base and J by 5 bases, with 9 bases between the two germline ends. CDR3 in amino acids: CASSLGSPHEQYF. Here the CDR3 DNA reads TGTGCCAGCAGTTTAGGGAGTCCCCACGAGCAGTACTTC.

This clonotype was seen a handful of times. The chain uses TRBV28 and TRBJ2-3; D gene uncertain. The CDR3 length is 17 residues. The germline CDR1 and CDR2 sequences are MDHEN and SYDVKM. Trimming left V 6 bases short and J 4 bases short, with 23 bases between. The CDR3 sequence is CASSADLRALGPDTQYF. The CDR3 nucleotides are TGTGCCAGCAGCGCCGACCTCCGGGCCCTGGGTCCAGATACGCAGTATTTT.

CDR3 sequence reads: CASSYHQQGRDEQFF. The CDR3 DNA is TGTGCCAGCAGTTACCATCAACAGGGGAGGGATGAGCAGTTCTTC. The V gene is TRBV6-5, the J gene TRBJ2-1, with D perhaps being TRBD1 or TRBD2 (7 bases each). Germline CDR1 MNHEY, CDR2 SVGAGI. The germline V and J ends were trimmed by 2 bases and 8 bases, with 16 bases remaining between them. The CDR3 covers 15 residues.

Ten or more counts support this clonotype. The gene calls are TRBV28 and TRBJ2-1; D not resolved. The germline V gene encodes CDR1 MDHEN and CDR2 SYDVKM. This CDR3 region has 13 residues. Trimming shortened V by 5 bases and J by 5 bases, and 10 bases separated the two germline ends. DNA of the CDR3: TGTGCCAGCAGTCTGAGTCAGCACAATGAGCAGTTCTTC. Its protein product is CASSLSQHNEQFF. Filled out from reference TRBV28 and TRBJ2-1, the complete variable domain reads DVKVTQSSRYLVKRTGEKVFLECVQDMDHENMFWYRQDPGLGLRLIYFSYDVKMKEKGDIPEGYSVSREKKERFSLILESASTNQTSMYLCASSLSQHNEQFFGPGTRLTVL.

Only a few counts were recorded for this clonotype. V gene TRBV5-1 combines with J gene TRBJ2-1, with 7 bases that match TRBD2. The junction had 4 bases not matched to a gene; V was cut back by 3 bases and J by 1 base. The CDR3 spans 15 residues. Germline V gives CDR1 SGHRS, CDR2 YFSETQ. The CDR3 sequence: CASSSAGVSYNEQFF. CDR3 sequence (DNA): TGCGCCAGCAGCTCGGCGGGAGTGTCCTACAATGAGCAGTTCTTC.